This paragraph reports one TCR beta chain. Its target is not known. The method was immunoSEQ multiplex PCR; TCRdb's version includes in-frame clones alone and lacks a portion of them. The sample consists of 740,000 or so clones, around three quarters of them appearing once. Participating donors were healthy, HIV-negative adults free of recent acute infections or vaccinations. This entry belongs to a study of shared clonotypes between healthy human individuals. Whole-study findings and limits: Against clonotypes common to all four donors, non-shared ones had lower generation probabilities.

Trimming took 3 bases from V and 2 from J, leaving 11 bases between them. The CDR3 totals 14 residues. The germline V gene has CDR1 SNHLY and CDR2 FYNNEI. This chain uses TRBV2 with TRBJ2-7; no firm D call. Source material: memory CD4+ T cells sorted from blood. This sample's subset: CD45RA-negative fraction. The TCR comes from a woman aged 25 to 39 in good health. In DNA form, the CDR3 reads TGTGCCAGCAGTGATATGGAGACGACCTACGAGCAGTACTTC. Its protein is CASSDMETTYEQYF.